A selection of T cell receptor beta chains follows, all from one sample in a study of blood T cells in healthy people across ages. TCRdb independently ran MiXCR on the 5' RACE reads; one entry per CDR3 protein. This sample has about 720,000 distinct CDR3 sequences, with around 25% found just once. The sample was also linked to a second study, of T cells of mothers and their children.

Source material: blood. These receptors all stem from a boy between 10 and 17 years old in good health. CDR3s include the opening cysteine and the closing phenylalanine or tryptophan.

CDR3: CASSQGTHSSYNEQFF
V: TRBV4-3
J: TRBJ2-1

CDR3: CASRTGVRDGYTF
V: TRBV25-1
J: TRBJ1-2

CDR3: CASSPQLAGFQETQYF
V: TRBV27
J: TRBJ2-5

CDR3: CATLGKHVGTGELFF
V: TRBV6-2/TRBV6-3
J: TRBJ2-2

CDR3: CASRRREGPYNEQFF
V: TRBV28
J: NA

CDR3: CASSGTGTGPGEQLF
V: TRBV4-1
J: TRBJ2-1

CDR3: CASSDREEGSKHF
V: TRBV2
J: TRBJ2-7

CDR3: CASSRGTPNTEAFF
V: TRBV3-1
J: TRBJ1-1

CDR3: CSAREPGVGYTF
V: TRBV20-1
J: TRBJ1-2

CDR3: CASTGVGETQYF
V: TRBV6-2/TRBV6-3
J: TRBJ2-5

CDR3: CASRRATTNEKLFF
V: TRBV6-1
J: TRBJ1-4

CDR3: CASSLHPSGGSPLHF
V: TRBV5-6
J: TRBJ1-6

CDR3: CASSVVEGVTTDTQYF
V: TRBV9
J: TRBJ2-3

CDR3: CASSQPTGSSYNEQFF
V: TRBV4-1
J: TRBJ2-1

CDR3: CASSLWGQRNTEAFF
V: TRBV28
J: TRBJ1-1

CDR3: CASSRSGTSGRETQYF
V: TRBV4-3
J: TRBJ2-5

CDR3: CSVVPGQENRAFF
V: TRBV29-1
J: TRBJ1-1

CDR3: CASRRGKVEVNEKLFF
V: TRBV5-1
J: TRBJ1-4

CDR3: CASSFYRGQSDTQYF
V: TRBV27
J: TRBJ2-3

CDR3: CSAPDRGTYNEQFF
V: TRBV20-1
J: TRBJ2-1

CDR3: CSRVPEIQETQYF
V: TRBV20-1
J: NA

CDR3: CASSSPGTLSYEQYF
V: TRBV28
J: NA

CDR3: CASSFMNGAGGHEQFF
V: TRBV28
J: TRBJ2-1

CDR3: CASSVLAGAGEQYF
V: TRBV3-1
J: TRBJ2-7

CDR3: CASASPGQVSNEQFF
V: TRBV12-3/TRBV12-4
J: TRBJ2-1

CDR3: CASSPGLSGEQYF
V: TRBV7-3
J: TRBJ2-7

CDR3: CASSPYSNWGTGELFF
V: TRBV5-1
J: TRBJ2-2

CDR3: CRGGTGADNSPLHF
V: TRBV20-1
J: TRBJ1-6

CDR3: CASSPQVGAAEKLFF
V: TRBV11-2
J: TRBJ1-4

CDR3: CASSLSAGLTYNEQFF
V: TRBV28
J: TRBJ2-1

CDR3: CASRTGVVETQYF
V: TRBV7-9
J: TRBJ2-5

CDR3: CASSLIGTGRLHTEAFF
V: TRBV12-3/TRBV12-4
J: TRBJ1-1

CDR3: CASSLQVSSYEQYF
V: TRBV5-1
J: TRBJ2-7

CDR3: CASSPVGRESSYEQYF
V: TRBV27
J: TRBJ2-7

CDR3: CASSLHGQGGETQYF
V: TRBV7-9
J: TRBJ2-5

CDR3: CAISDGGTTKVEDTQYF
V: TRBV10-3
J: TRBJ2-3

CDR3: CASSPNYGEQFF
V: TRBV7-2
J: TRBJ2-1

CDR3: CASSLGSGYGETQYF
V: TRBV7-7
J: TRBJ2-5

CDR3: CASSLKDTPYGYTF
V: TRBV18
J: TRBJ1-2

CDR3: CASSLTGLDEQYF
V: TRBV5-1
J: TRBJ2-7

CDR3: CASSQRTGKLYEQYF
V: TRBV14
J: TRBJ2-7

CDR3: CASRGSLSAGELFF
V: TRBV27
J: TRBJ2-2

CDR3: CSASNSGGTTEAFF
V: TRBV20-1
J: TRBJ1-1

CDR3: CSPLAERRAEAFF
V: TRBV20-1
J: TRBJ1-1

CDR3: CASSRGTGSLSGYTF
V: TRBV25-1
J: TRBJ1-2

CDR3: CASSLGSSGQNEQFF
V: TRBV5-4
J: TRBJ2-1

CDR3: CASSEGIAKNIQYF
V: TRBV2
J: TRBJ2-4

CDR3: CASSKYSGGPGELFF
V: TRBV6-2/TRBV6-3
J: TRBJ2-2

CDR3: CASSQGSGGIEQYF
V: TRBV7-2
J: TRBJ2-7

CDR3: CASSLDPAGVGEQYF
V: TRBV7-2
J: TRBJ2-7

CDR3: CATSTRLAGGSYNEQFF
V: TRBV15
J: TRBJ2-1

CDR3: CASSQLPRGTEAFF
V: TRBV14
J: TRBJ1-1

CDR3: CSARRLAGGPQYF
V: TRBV20-1
J: TRBJ2-5

CDR3: CASSSSGSGVNEQFF
V: TRBV4-1
J: TRBJ2-1

CDR3: CSSSLVQWETQYF
V: TRBV7-3
J: NA

CDR3: CASSPTGKDEKLFF
V: TRBV4-1
J: TRBJ1-4

CDR3: CSARDRRGSPYNEQFF
V: TRBV20-1
J: TRBJ2-1